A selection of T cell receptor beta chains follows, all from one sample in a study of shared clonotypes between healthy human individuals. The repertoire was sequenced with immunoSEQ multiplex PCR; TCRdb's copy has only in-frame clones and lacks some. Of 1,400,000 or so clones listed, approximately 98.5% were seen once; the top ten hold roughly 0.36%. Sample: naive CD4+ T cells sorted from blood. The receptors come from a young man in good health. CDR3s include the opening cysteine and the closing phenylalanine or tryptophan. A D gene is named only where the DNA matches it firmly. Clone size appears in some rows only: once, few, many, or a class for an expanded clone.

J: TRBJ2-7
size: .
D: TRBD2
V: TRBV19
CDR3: CASSRGLAESYEQYF
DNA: TGTGCCAGTAGTAGGGGACTAGCGGAGTCTTACGAGCAGTACTTC

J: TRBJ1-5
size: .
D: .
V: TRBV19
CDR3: CASSREIMGNQPQHF
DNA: TGTGCCAGTAGCCGGGAAATTATGGGCAATCAGCCCCAGCATTTT

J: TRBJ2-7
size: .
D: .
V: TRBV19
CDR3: CASSISSGLGESGQYF
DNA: TGTGCCAGTAGTATATCTTCGGGACTGGGCGAATCGGGGCAGTACTTC

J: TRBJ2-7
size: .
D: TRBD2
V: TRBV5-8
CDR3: CASSLWTSGIRARYEQYF
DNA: TGTGCCAGCAGCTTGTGGACTAGCGGGATAAGGGCCAGGTACGAGCAGTACTTC

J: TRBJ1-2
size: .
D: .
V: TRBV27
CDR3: CASKYREEYGYTF
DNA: TGTGCCAGCAAATACAGGGAGGAGTATGGCTACACCTTC

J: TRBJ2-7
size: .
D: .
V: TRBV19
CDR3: CASSSPTGEVIYEQYF
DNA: TGTGCCAGTAGTAGCCCGACGGGGGAGGTGATCTACGAGCAGTACTTC

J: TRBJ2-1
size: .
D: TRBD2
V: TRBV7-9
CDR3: CASSLEPAGPLYNEQFF
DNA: TGTGCCAGCAGCTTAGAGCCAGCGGGACCACTCTACAATGAGCAGTTCTTC

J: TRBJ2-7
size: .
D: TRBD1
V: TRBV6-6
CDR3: CASRSDRGKIYEQYF
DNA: TGTGCCAGCAGGTCCGACAGGGGGAAGATTTACGAGCAGTACTTC

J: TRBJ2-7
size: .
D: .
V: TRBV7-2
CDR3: CASSFGRSSYEQYF
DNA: TGTGCCAGCAGCTTCGGAAGGAGCTCCTACGAGCAGTACTTC

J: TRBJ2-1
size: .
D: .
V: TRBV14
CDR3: CASSQGPGVYNEQFF
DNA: TGTGCCAGCAGCCAAGGTCCAGGGGTTTACAATGAGCAGTTCTTC

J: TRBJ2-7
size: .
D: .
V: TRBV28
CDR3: CAVLGNSYEQYF
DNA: TGTGCCGTACTCGGGAATAGTTACGAGCAGTACTTC

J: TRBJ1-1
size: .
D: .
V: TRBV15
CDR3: CATSRDMGSEAFF
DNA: TGTGCCACCAGCAGAGATATGGGCAGTGAAGCTTTCTTT

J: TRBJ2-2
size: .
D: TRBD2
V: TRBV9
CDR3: CASSSGGLAGVSGELFF
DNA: TGTGCCAGCAGCTCCGGCGGGCTAGCGGGAGTATCTGGGGAGCTGTTTTTT

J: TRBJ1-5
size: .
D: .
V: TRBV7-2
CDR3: CASSSVGRWNQPQHF
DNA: TGTGCCAGCAGCTCTGTAGGGAGGTGGAATCAGCCCCAGCATTTT

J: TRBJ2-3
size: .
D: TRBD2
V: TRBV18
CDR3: CASSLSGSRDTQYF
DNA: TGTGCCAGCTCACTTAGCGGGAGTCGAGATACGCAGTATTTT

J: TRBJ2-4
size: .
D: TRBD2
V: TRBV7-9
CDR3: CASSLGLAGGLAKNIQYF
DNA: TGTGCCAGCAGCTTAGGCCTAGCGGGAGGGTTGGCCAAAAACATTCAGTACTTC

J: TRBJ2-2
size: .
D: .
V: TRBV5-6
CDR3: CASSLVSTGELFF
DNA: TGTGCCAGCAGCTTAGTCAGTACCGGGGAGCTGTTTTTT

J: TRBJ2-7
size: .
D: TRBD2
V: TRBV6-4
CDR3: CASYWDYPYEQYF
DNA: TGTGCCAGTTACTGGGACTATCCCTACGAGCAGTACTTC

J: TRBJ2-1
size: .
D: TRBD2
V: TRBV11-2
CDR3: CASSSTKTSGNFNEQFF
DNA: TGTGCCAGCAGCTCGACGAAAACTAGCGGGAACTTCAATGAGCAGTTCTTC

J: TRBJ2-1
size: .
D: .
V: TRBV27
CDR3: CASSFWNEQFF
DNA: TGTGCCAGCAGTTTCTGGAATGAGCAGTTCTTC

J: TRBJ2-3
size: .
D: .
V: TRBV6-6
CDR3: CASSYSSAGSTDTQYF
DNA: TGTGCCAGCAGTTACTCATCGGCGGGAAGCACAGATACGCAGTATTTT

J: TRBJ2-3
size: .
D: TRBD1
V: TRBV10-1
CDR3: CASGQATDTQYF
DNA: TGCGCCAGCGGACAGGCCACAGATACGCAGTATTTT

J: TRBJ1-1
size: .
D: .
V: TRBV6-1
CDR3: CASSEVREAEAFF
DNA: TGTGCCAGCAGTGAAGTCAGGGAAGCTGAAGCTTTCTTT

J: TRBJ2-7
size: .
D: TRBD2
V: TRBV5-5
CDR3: CASSARTSGWEQYF
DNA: TGTGCCAGCAGCGCGCGGACTAGCGGGTGGGAGCAGTACTTC

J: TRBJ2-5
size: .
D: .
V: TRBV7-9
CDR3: CASTTRGETQYF
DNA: TGTGCCAGCACCACTAGGGGAGAGACCCAGTACTTC

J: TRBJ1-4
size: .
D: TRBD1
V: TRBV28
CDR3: CASSTKPGQSNEKLFF
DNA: TGTGCCAGCAGTACGAAGCCGGGACAGTCTAATGAAAAACTGTTTTTT

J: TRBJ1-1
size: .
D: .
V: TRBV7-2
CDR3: CASSLVLGGIAEAFF
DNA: TGTGCCAGCAGCTTAGTGTTAGGGGGGATCGCTGAAGCTTTCTTT

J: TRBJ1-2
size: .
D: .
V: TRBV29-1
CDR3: CSVAGASRNYGYTF
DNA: TGCAGCGTTGCGGGTGCCAGTAGGAACTATGGCTACACCTTC

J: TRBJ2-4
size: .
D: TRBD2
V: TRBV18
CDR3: CASSPREGKNIQYF
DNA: TGTGCCAGCTCACCTCGGGAGGGCAAAAACATTCAGTACTTC

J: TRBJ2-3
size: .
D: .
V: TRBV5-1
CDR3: CASSRDPSTDTQYF
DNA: TGCGCCAGCAGCCGGGACCCAAGCACAGATACGCAGTATTTT

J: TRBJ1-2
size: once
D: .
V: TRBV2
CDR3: CASSEARSGSGYTF
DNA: TGTGCCAGCAGTGAAGCGCGGTCAGGAAGCGGCTACACCTTC

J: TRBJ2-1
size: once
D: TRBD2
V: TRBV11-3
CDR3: CASSYRLAGVNEQFF
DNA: TGTGCCAGCAGCTACAGACTAGCGGGAGTGAATGAGCAGTTCTTC

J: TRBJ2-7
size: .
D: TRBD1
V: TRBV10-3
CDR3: CAIAITLPGQDHSYEQYF
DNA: TGTGCCATCGCGATTACCCTGCCTGGACAGGACCACTCCTACGAGCAGTACTTC

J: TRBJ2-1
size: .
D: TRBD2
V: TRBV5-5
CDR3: CASSLLLAGGNEQFF
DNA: TGTGCCAGCAGCTTGCTGCTAGCGGGAGGTAATGAGCAGTTCTTC

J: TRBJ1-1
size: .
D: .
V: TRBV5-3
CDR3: CARSLIRDFNNTEAFF
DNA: TGTGCCAGAAGCTTAATCAGAGATTTTAATAACACTGAAGCTTTCTTT

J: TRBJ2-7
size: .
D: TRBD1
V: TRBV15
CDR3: CATSRARTGAYEQYF
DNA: TGTGCCACCAGCAGAGCCCGGACAGGGGCCTACGAGCAGTACTTC

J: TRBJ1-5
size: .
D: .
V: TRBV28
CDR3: CASSVLDGSQPQHF
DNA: TGTGCCAGCAGTGTTCTCGACGGGAGTCAGCCCCAGCATTTT

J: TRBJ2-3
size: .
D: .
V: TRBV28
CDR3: CASSLGGMLDTQYF
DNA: TGTGCCAGCAGCCTTGGGGGCATGCTAGATACGCAGTATTTT

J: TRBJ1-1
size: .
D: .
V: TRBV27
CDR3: CASRRRDSEAFF
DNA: TGTGCCAGCAGACGCCGGGATAGTGAAGCTTTCTTT

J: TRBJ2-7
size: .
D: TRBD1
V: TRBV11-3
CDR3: CASSAMTGYEQYF
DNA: TGTGCCAGCAGCGCTATGACAGGGTACGAGCAGTACTTC

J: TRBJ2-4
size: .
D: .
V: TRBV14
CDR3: CASSQERSWGKGGIQYF
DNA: TGTGCCAGCAGCCAAGAGAGAAGTTGGGGGAAGGGCGGCATTCAGTACTTC

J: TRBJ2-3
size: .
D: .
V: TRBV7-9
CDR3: CASSRVVGGPRGTDTQYF
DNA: TGTGCCAGCAGCCGGGTGGTAGGAGGGCCGAGGGGTACAGATACGCAGTATTTT

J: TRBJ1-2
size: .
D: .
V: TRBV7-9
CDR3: CASSLEQSPYGYTF
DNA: TGTGCCAGCAGCTTAGAACAGAGCCCCTATGGCTACACCTTC

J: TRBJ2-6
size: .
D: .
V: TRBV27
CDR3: CASSYLKAGANVLTF
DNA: TGTGCCAGCAGTTACCTCAAGGCCGGGGCCAACGTCCTGACTTTC

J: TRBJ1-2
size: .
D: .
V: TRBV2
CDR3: CASQLDLLYGYTF
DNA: TGTGCCAGCCAGTTGGACTTACTCTATGGCTACACCTTC

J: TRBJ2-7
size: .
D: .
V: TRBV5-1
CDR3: CASSSDRTSEQYF
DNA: TGCGCCAGCAGCTCAGACAGGACATCCGAGCAGTACTTC

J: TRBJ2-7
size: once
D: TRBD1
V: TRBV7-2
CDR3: CASSQKQDRKLDF
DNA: TGTGCCAGCAGCCAAAAGCAGGACAGGAAGTTGGACTTC

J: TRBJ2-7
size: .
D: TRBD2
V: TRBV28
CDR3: CASSLRLAASYEQYF
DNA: TGTGCCAGCAGTTTAAGGCTAGCGGCTTCCTACGAGCAGTACTTC

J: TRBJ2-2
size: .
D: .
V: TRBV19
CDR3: CATRQVAGELFF
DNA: TGTGCCACCAGACAAGTGGCCGGGGAGCTGTTTTTT

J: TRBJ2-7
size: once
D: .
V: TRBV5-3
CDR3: CARIHYEQYF
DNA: TGTGCCAGAATCCACTACGAGCAGTACTTC

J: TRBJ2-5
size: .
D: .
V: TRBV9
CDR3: CASSVGRPGEVEETQYF
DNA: TGTGCCAGCAGCGTAGGTCGCCCAGGGGAGGTGGAGGAGACCCAGTACTTC